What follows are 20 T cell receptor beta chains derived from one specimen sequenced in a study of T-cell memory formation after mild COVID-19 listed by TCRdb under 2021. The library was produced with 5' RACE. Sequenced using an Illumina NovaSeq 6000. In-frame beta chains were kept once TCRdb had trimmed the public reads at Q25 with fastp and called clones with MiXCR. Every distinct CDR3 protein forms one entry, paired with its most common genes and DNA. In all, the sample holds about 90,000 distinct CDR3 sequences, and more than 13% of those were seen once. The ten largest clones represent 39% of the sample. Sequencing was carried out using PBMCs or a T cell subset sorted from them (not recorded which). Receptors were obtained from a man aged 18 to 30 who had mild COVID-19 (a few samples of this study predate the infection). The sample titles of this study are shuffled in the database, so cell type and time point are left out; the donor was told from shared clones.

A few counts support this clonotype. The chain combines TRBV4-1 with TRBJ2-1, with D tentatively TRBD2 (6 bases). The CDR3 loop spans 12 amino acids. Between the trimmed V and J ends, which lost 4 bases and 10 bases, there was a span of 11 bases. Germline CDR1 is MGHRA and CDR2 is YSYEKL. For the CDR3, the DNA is TGCGCCAGCAGCCGCCTAGCGAGGGAGCAGTTCTTC. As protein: CASSRLAREQFF.

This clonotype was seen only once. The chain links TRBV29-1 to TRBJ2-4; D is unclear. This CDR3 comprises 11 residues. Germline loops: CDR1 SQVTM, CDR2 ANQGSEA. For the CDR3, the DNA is TGCGGTGGGATAGCCAAAAACATTCAGTACTTC. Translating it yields CGGIAKNIQYF.

The CDR3 DNA is TGTGCCAGCAGCCCCTGGCCCTCGGGCTACAATGAGCAGTTCTTC. Translated: CASSPWPSGYNEQFF. The chain joins TRBV7-3 to TRBJ2-1; D gene unclear. Germline V gene sequence: CDR1 SGHTA, CDR2 FQGTGA. Trimming removed 5 bases from V and 3 bases from J, with 14 bases in between. The CDR3 has 15 amino acids. Drawing the rest from reference TRBV7-3 and TRBJ2-1, the complete variable domain is GAGVSQTPSNKVTEKGKYVELRCDPISGHTALYWYRQSLGQGPEFLIYFQGTGAADDSGLPNDRFFAVRPEGSVSTLKIQRTERGDSAVYLCASSPWPSGYNEQFFGPGTRLTVL.

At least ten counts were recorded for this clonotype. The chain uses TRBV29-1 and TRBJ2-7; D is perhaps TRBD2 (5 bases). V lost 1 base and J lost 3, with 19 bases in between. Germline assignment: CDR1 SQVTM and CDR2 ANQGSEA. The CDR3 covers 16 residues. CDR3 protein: CSVEGSDNSRDYEQYF. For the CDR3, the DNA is TGCAGCGTTGAAGGGTCAGACAATTCCCGGGACTACGAGCAGTACTTC.

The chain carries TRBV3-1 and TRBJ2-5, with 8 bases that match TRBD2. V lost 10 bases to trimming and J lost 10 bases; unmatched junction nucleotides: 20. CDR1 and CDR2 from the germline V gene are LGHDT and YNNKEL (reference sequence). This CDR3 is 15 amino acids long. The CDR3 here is CATAEPTSAWGGQYF. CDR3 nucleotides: TGTGCCACCGCAGAACCGACTAGCGCTTGGGGGGGCCAGTACTTC.

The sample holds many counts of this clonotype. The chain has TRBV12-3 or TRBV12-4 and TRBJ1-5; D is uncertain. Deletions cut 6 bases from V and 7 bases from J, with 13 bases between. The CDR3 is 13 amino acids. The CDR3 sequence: CASRMTREQPQHF. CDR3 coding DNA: TGTGCCAGCAGAATGACCCGAGAACAGCCCCAGCATTTT.

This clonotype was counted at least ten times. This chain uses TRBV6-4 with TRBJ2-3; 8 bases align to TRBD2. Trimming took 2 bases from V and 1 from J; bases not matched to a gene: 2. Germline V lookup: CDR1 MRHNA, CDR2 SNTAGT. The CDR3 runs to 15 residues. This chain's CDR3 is CASSDEAGGTDTQYF. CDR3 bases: TGTGCCAGCAGTGACGAAGCGGGGGGCACAGATACGCAGTATTTT.

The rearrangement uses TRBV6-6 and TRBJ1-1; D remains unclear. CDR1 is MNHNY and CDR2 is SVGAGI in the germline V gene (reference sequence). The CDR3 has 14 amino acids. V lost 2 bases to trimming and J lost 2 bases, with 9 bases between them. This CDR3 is CASSYGRANTEAFF. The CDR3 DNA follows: TGTGCCAGCAGTTACGGCCGGGCCAACACTGAAGCTTTCTTT.

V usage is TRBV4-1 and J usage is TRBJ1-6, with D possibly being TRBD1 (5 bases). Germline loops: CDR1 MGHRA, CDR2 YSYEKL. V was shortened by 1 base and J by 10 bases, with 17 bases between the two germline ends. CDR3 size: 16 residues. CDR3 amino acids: CASSQGILGPVSPLHF. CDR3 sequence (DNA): TGCGCCAGCAGCCAAGGAATACTGGGGCCGGTGTCACCCCTCCACTTT.

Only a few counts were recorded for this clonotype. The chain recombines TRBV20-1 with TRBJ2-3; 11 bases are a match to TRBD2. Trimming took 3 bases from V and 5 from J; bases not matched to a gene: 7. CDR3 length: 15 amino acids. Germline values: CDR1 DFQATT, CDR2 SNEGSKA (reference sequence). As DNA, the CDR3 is TGCAGTGCTAGGGAATTAGCGGGGGGGAAAGATACGCAGTATTTT. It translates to CSARELAGGKDTQYF.

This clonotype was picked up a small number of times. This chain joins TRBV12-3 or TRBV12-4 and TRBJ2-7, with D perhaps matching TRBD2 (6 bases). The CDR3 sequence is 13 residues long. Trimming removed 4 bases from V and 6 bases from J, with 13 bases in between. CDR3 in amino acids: CASSSRGSCEQYV. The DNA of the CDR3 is TGTGCCAGCAGTTCCCGGGGGAGCTGCGAGCAGTACGTC.

CDR3 protein: CASSPGTGYYGYTF. Here the CDR3 DNA reads TGTGCCAGCAGTCCCGGGACAGGGTACTATGGCTACACCTTC. The chain employs TRBV6-5 and TRBJ1-2; 9 nucleotides align to TRBD1. Germline assignment: CDR1 MNHEY and CDR2 SVGAGI. V was pared by 5 bases and J by 3 bases, with 4 bases of the junction left unmatched. This CDR3 spans 14 amino acids.

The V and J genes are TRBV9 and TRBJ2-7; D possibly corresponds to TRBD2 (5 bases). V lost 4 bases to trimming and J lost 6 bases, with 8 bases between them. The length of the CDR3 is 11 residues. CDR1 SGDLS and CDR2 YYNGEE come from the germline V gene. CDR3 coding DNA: TGTGCCAGCAGCACGGCGGGCGAGCAGTACTTC. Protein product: CASSTAGEQYF.

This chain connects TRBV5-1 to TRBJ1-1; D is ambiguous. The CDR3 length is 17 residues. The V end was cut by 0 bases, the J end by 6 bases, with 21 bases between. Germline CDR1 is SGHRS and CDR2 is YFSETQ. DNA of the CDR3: TGCGCCAGCAGCTTGGCCGGTATAAGGGTGGCCCATCCTGAAGCTTTCTTT. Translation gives CASSLAGIRVAHPEAFF.

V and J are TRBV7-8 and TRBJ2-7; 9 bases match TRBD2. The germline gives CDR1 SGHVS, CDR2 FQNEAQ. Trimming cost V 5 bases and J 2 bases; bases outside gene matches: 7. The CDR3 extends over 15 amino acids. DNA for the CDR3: TGTGCCAGCAGCCCGCGGACTAGCGAGGCCTACGAGCAGTACTTC. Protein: CASSPRTSEAYEQYF.

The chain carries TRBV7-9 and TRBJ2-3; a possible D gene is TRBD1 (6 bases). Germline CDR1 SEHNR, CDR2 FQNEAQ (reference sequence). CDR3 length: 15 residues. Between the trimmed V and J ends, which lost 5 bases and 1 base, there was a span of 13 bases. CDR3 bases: TGTGCCAGCAGCCTTTCATACAGGGGCACAGATACGCAGTATTTT. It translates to CASSLSYRGTDTQYF.

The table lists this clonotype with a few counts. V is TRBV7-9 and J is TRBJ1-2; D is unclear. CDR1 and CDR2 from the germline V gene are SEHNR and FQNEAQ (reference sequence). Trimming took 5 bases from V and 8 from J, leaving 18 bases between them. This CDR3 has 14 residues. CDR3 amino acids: CASSDGRFRGGYTF. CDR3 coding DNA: TGTGCCAGCAGCGACGGACGGTTCCGCGGCGGCTACACCTTC. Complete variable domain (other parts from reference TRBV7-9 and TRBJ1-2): DTGVSQNPRHKITKRGQNVTFRCDPISEHNRLYWYRQTLGQGPEFLTYFQNEAQLEKSRLLSDRFSAERPKGSFSTLEIQRTEQGDSAMYLCASSDGRFRGGYTFGSGTRLTVV.

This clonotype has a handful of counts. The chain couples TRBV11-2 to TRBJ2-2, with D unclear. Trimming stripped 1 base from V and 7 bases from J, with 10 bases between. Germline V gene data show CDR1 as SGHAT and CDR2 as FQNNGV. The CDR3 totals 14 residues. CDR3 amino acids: CASSLGGAYGELFF. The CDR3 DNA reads TGTGCCAGCAGCTTAGGCGGAGCATACGGGGAGCTGTTTTTT.

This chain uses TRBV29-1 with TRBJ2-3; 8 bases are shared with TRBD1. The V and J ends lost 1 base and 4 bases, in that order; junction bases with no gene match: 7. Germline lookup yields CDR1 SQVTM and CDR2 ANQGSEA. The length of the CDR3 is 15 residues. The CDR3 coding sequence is TGCAGCGTTGAAGGGACAGGGCTCGGTCCAGATACGCAGTATTTT. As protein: CSVEGTGLGPDTQYF.

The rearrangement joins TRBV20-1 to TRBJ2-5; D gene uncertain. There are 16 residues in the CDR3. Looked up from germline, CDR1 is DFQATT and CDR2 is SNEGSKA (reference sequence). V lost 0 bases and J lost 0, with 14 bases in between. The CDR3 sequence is CSARDIGAAYQETQYF. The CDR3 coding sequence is TGCAGTGCTAGAGATATAGGAGCCGCGTACCAAGAGACCCAGTACTTC.